This T cell receptor beta chain was profiled in a study of regulatory T cells in long-lasting Graves disease (dated by TCRdb to 2020 to 2022). Regarding the complete study: Patients with newly diagnosed Graves' disease had been on antithyroid drugs for under 3 months. Peripheral blood TCR sequencing and RNA sequencing compared persistent Graves' disease patients with newly diagnosed Graves' disease patients. The study took place in China and was registered as a clinical trial. TCR sequencing covered about 13 persistent and around 20 newly diagnosed Graves' disease patients, 33 samples in total. Findings and caveats that apply to the study as a whole: Sequencing and analysis were restricted to the TCR beta chain. The authors noted that the small sample size was a limitation that may lower accuracy. TRBV28, TRBJ1-2 and TRBJ2-5 were preferentially used in persistent disease, while TRBV20-1 and TRBJ2-1 were favored in newly diagnosed disease. Persistent Graves' disease patients showed lower TCR Shannon entropy and fewer highly expanded clones than newly diagnosed patients, suggesting clonal expansion. More public clonotypes were shared among persistent patients (under 3,000) than among newly diagnosed patients (roughly 1,000). Because the primary lesion, thyroid tissue, could not be accessed, the study looked at peripheral blood alone.

CDR1 and CDR2 are read off the germline V gene as SQVTM and ANQGSEA. From its cysteine to its phenylalanine, the CDR3 spans 23 amino acids. Of the read, only the CDR3 DNA is kept; its 69 bases are in frame from base 1. The V end gives up 1 base and the J end 2 bases, leaving 21 bases in the junction not matched to a gene. This clonotype was picked up a small number of times. The clone's antigen remains unknown. No clone much larger than this one lies a single base away; base qualities are absent. The library came from multiplex PCR. The reads were generated on an Illumina HiSeq 4000. CDR3 regions were amplified by Arm-PCR with iRepertoire HTBI primers to construct TCR beta libraries. Before sequencing, the PCR products went through gel purification. In the paper's pipeline: Gene usage analysis of CDR3 amino acid clonotypes used the approximately 56 TRBV and around 14 TRBJ segments found across samples. COPE and FqMerger were used to merge filtered high-quality paired reads into contigs. BLAST was used to align contigs to IMGT TRBV, TRBD and TRBJ reference genes, and CDR3 was defined according to IMGT. Any clonotype with a frequency above 0.1% was classified as a highly expanded clone. Shannon entropy served as the measure of repertoire diversity, while the Gini coefficient captured V-J evenness. A clonotype was considered public if more than one individual shared it. TCRdb trimmed the raw reads at Q25, called clones with MiXCR and kept productive beta chains. Each record represents a unique CDR3 protein, reported with the most common genes and DNA among its rows. The V and J calls were determined by TCRdb, not by the authors. The sample includes around 420,000 distinct CDR3 sequences, with approximately 16% observed a single time. The ten most abundant clones make up about 7.8% of the sample.

Taken with the paper, the label for time point translates to: newly diagnosed GD, antithyroid drugs for less than 3 months. RNA was extracted from PBMCs in TRIzol for both TCR sequencing and RNA sequencing. Graves' disease was diagnosed according to American Thyroid Association guidelines. Patients for the study were recruited at an endocrinology department in Xi'an, China. Each patient gave 7.5 to 10 milliliters of peripheral blood, collected in an EDTA anticoagulant tube. Ficoll Paque Plus density gradient separation was used to isolate PBMCs, and no further T cell sorting was performed. RNA quality was checked with an Agilent 2100 Bioanalyzer and agarose gel, and concentration with a NanoDrop 2000. These data were also filed under a second study, of T cells in Graves' hyperthyroidism and ophthalmopathy. From the second report: Stable Graves' hyperthyroidism was defined as the absence of progression to ophthalmopathy over 18 months of follow-up. The hyperthyroidism patients were between 18 and 65 years old and newly diagnosed, with a disease duration of less than 2 months. Patients with uncontrolled infections, other autoimmune diseases, pregnancy or lactation were excluded. Diagnoses were based on clinical symptoms, serum thyroxine and TRAb, thyroid ultrasound and orbital computed tomography. The TCR CDR3 was subjected to a first round of RT-PCR using the HTBI primer set and the Qiagen OneStep RT-PCR kit. Most expanded thyroid clonotypes (frequency above 0.001) were also detected in blood, a finding suggesting that blood repertoires may reflect thyroid immune responses. Ophthalmopathy was separated from stable hyperthyroidism by a 13 V-J signature model, with about 88% sensitivity and about 81% specificity obtained in cross-validation and 80%/75% obtained in testing. In validation, progression to ophthalmopathy was predicted by the model with around 70% sensitivity and 72.22% specificity, a median of 6.5 months before onset. A discovery cohort of 95 to 100 patients, roughly 40 with Graves' ophthalmopathy and under 60 with stable Graves' hyperthyroidism, was used to find distinguishing TCR V-J signatures. Whether ophthalmopathy could be predicted prospectively was tested in an independent validation cohort made up of approximately 19 hyperthyroidism patients plus 17 patients who later progressed to ophthalmopathy. The 95 to 100 discovery patients were randomly divided into training and test sets at a 7:3 ratio. In about six Graves' hyperthyroidism patients, the study also compared T-cell repertoires from thyroid tissue with T-cell repertoires from blood. After blood sampling, hyperthyroidism patients were treated with methimazole at a starting dose of 30 mg daily, and ophthalmopathy patients were treated with high-dose intravenous methylprednisolone. The libraries were constructed in a second round of multiplex PCR and then size-selected and purified. Libraries were sequenced paired-end with 100 bp reads on an Illumina HiSeq2000. SOAPnuke was used to process the raw data, removing reads that contained adapters or uncalled bases, had a mean Phred below 15, or lacked an exact match to the constant primer or identifier. High-quality paired reads were merged using COPE v1.2.5, and each unique nucleotide sequence was defined as a clonotype. Clonotypes were aligned to IMGT TRBV, TRBD and TRBJ reference segments using MiTCR v1.1. The analysis was restricted to V-J combinations with a frequency above 0.0001, which together covered just over 98% of the repertoires. A TCS score was defined as the ratio of F50 (clonal expansion) to E x V (chaos), with BLOSUM62-based TCRdist applied between CDR3 peptides within each V-J. Welch's t-statistics and random forest reduced 450 to 600 V-J features to 13, which were used in a naive Bayes classifier (R e1071). Sample size was not statistically predetermined, and investigators were not blinded to group allocation. According to the paper, TCR Vbeta CDR3 sequencing was carried out on over 130 peripheral blood samples, which came from over 40 ophthalmopathy, around 74 hyperthyroidism and around 17 progressor patients.

The sequence links TRBV29-1 to TRBJ2-1, and TRBD2 matches 15 of the central bases. Sample: peripheral blood mononuclear cells (PBMCs), taken at new diagnosis, from a patient treated with antithyroid drugs. This sequence originates from a woman in her thirties or forties with Graves disease. Donor details come from another sample of the same person, matched by shared clones. The base sequence is TGCAGCGTTGAAGTTCTGGCGGCAGGGCCTGGACTAGCGGGAGGGCCCCCCTACAATGAGCAGTTCTTC. Its product reads: CSVEVLAAGPGLAGGPPYNEQFF.